This T cell receptor beta chain comes out of a study of blood T cell repertoires in COVID-19. The V gene's germline CDR1 is SGHTA and CDR2 FQGNSA. The CDR3 has 18 amino acids. The V and J ends lost 4 bases and 7 bases, in that order; junction bases with no gene match: 19. Here immunoSEQ multiplex PCR was the method, and the copy in TCRdb shows in-frame clones only, minus some. Among 60,000 to 70,000 clones, around 88% were seen once, and the ten largest hold about 15%. This clonotype was sampled from a man aged 35-49 years with COVID-19, enrolled during active disease. The chain recombines TRBV7-2 with TRBJ2-3; TRBD1 matches at 8 bases. Sequencing input: peripheral blood. The CDR3 DNA is TGTGCCAGCAGCTCTAGAGGGGCCCCAGGGGGCAGAAGGAATACGCAGTATTTT. Its translation: CASSSRGAPGGRRNTQYF.